These 14 T cell receptor beta chains were all obtained from the same sample, sequenced in a study of neurological immune-mediated disorders. TCRdb re-analysed the 5' RACE reads in MiXCR, keeping a single row per CDR3 protein. The profile covers tens of thousands of distinct CDR3 sequences, with around 3.6% appearing a single time and about 3% taken by the ten largest. Specimen: PBMCs. These receptors were collected from a woman in her 50s with multiple sclerosis.

This clonotype was counted ten times or more. V gene TRBV2 combines with J gene TRBJ2-7; no definite D call. The V gene lost 8 bases and the J gene lost 2 bases, with 4 bases spanning the gap. The CDR3 extends over 10 amino acids. Germline CDR1 reads SNHLY; CDR2 reads FYNNEI. CDR3 DNA: TGTGCCAGCTCCCCCTACGAGCAGTACTTC. This encodes CASSPYEQYF.

This clonotype was observed at least ten times. The chain combines TRBV6-2 or TRBV6-3 with TRBJ2-7; no firm D call. This CDR3 has 11 residues. V was pared by 5 bases and J by 7 bases, with 9 bases between. Germline CDR1 MNHEY, CDR2 SVGEGT. CDR3 sequence: CASSNGGEQYF. The CDR3 DNA reads TGTGCCAGCAGTAACGGTGGTGAGCAGTACTTC.

This clonotype was counted many times. The gene calls are TRBV7-2 and TRBJ2-3, with D possibly TRBD2 on 6 matching bases. Germline CDR1 and CDR2: SGHTA and FQGNSA. Between the trimmed V and J ends, which lost 4 bases and 1 base, there was a span of 15 bases. This CDR3 spans 16 amino acids. DNA for the CDR3: TGTGCCAGCAGCTACCGGGCGGGGTCTGGCACAGATACGCAGTATTTT. This gives the protein CASSYRAGSGTDTQYF.

This clonotype has a count of ten or more. Relative to the germline gene, one junction end is altered; a read error may explain this. The gene calls are TRBV10-2 and TRBJ2-2, with D maybe TRBD2 (6 bases). Germline V gene data show CDR1 as WSHSY and CDR2 as SAAADI. The CDR3 spans 13 residues. The CDR3 sequence: CASSAGNAGELFF. The CDR3 bases are TGCGCCAGCAGCGCGGGGAACGCCGGGGAGCTGTTTTTT.

This clonotype was detected many times. This sequence joins TRBV5-6 and TRBJ2-1, with 7 bases identical to TRBD2. Germline lookup yields CDR1 SGHDT and CDR2 YYEEEE. With 1 base clipped from V and 4 bases from J, the junction kept 8 bases outside the gene matches. There are 16 residues in the CDR3. CDR3 residues: CASSLMGTTSYNEQFF. DNA of the CDR3: TGTGCCAGCAGCTTGATGGGGACTACCTCATACAATGAGCAGTTCTTC.

This clonotype was counted a few times. The CDR3 DNA sequence: TGCAGTGCTAGTGTGGGGGCCGCAGATACGCAGTATTTT. Residues: CSASVGAADTQYF. V gene TRBV20-1 combines with J gene TRBJ2-3; perhaps TRBD1 as D (6 bases). The V gene's germline CDR1 is DFQATT and CDR2 SNEGSKA (reference sequence). The V gene lost 3 bases and the J gene lost 4 bases, with 11 bases spanning the gap. The CDR3 extends over 13 amino acids.

In this sample, this clonotype turned up many times. This chain connects TRBV10-3 to TRBJ2-3; no clear D. The CDR3 has 15 amino acids. Trimming took off 8 bases at V and 3 bases at J, with 18 bases between the two ends. The germline CDR1 and CDR2 sequences are ENHRY and SYGVKD. The chain's CDR3 is CAISKGRSGTDTQYF. CDR3 DNA: TGTGCCATCTCCAAAGGCCGTTCTGGAACAGATACGCAGTATTTT.

This clonotype was recorded many times. The CDR3 protein is CASSFQGGSEAFF. The DNA for the CDR3 is TGTGCCAGCAGTTTTCAGGGCGGGAGTGAAGCTTTCTTT. V is TRBV12-3 or TRBV12-4 and J is TRBJ1-1; TRBD1 is a possible D gene (5 bases). The length of the CDR3 is 13 residues. The V gene lost 3 bases and the J gene lost 7 bases, with 12 bases spanning the gap.

This clonotype was picked up many times. The chain couples TRBV3-1 to TRBJ2-1; 12 nucleotides line up with TRBD2. The CDR3 loop spans 17 amino acids. The V and J ends lost 4 bases and 8 bases, in that order; junction bases with no gene match: 12. The germline V gene encodes CDR1 LGHDT and CDR2 YNNKEL (reference sequence). The chain's CDR3 is CASSLPNLAGGLDEQFF. DNA of the CDR3: TGTGCCAGCAGCCTCCCAAATCTAGCGGGGGGGCTGGATGAGCAGTTCTTC.

This clonotype was seen repeatedly, ten times or more. The genes are TRBV9 and TRBJ2-2; TRBD1 or TRBD2 may be the D gene (6 bases each). The germline V gene encodes CDR1 SGDLS and CDR2 YYNGEE. Trimming took 4 bases from V and 6 from J, leaving 22 bases between them. This CDR3 spans 17 amino acids. Here the CDR3 DNA reads TGTGCCAGCAGCCCTACGGGACCCTGGGGGGCACCCGGGGAGCTGTTTTTT. Translation gives CASSPTGPWGAPGELFF.

In this sample, this clonotype turned up many times. V usage is TRBV3-1 and J usage is TRBJ1-2, with 8 bases lining up with TRBD1. The CDR3 has 14 residues. CDR1 LGHDT and CDR2 YNNKEL come from the germline V gene (reference sequence). The junction had 4 bases not matched to a gene; V was cut back by 1 base and J by 6 bases. The CDR3 spells CASSQVVDRDGYTF. The CDR3 DNA follows: TGTGCCAGCAGCCAAGTCGTGGACAGGGATGGCTACACCTTC. Filled out from reference TRBV3-1 and TRBJ1-2, the complete variable domain reads DTAVSQTPKYLVTQMGNDKSIKCEQNLGHDTMYWYKQDSKKFLKIMFSYNNKELIINETVPNRFSPKSPDKAHLNLHINSLELGDSAVYFCASSQVVDRDGYTFGSGTRLTVV.

Ten or more counts support this clonotype. The rearrangement uses TRBV5-1 and TRBJ2-7, with 12 bases fitting TRBD2. Germline V gives CDR1 SGHRS, CDR2 YFSETQ. The CDR3 loop spans 22 amino acids. V was clipped by 2 bases and J by 6 bases; unmatched bases: 27. The CDR3 region is CASSFETSGGRVTAQIRSEQYF. The DNA of the CDR3 is TGCGCCAGCAGCTTCGAGACTAGCGGGGGCCGCGTTACAGCCCAAATCCGCAGCGAGCAGTACTTC.

The table lists this clonotype with many counts. V and J are TRBV7-2 and TRBJ2-7, with a possible D match to TRBD1 (5 bases). The CDR3 extends over 15 amino acids. V gave up 1 base and J gave up 1 base, with 11 bases separating them. In germline, CDR1 is SGHTA, CDR2 FQGNSA. CDR3 loop: CASSLGWGLSYEQYF. The CDR3 nucleotides are TGTGCCAGCAGCTTAGGCTGGGGCTTATCCTACGAGCAGTACTTC.

In this sample, this clonotype turned up many times. J is TRBJ2-7 and V is TRBV25-1; TRBD2 aligns across 11 bases. The germline V gene encodes CDR1 MGHDK and CDR2 SYGVNS. The ends lost 4 bases at V and 1 base at J; junction bases unmatched: 9. CDR3 length: 17 amino acids. CDR3 residues: CASSGYPGTSGSYEQYF. In DNA, the CDR3 is TGTGCCAGCAGTGGGTACCCGGGGACTAGCGGTTCCTACGAGCAGTACTTC.